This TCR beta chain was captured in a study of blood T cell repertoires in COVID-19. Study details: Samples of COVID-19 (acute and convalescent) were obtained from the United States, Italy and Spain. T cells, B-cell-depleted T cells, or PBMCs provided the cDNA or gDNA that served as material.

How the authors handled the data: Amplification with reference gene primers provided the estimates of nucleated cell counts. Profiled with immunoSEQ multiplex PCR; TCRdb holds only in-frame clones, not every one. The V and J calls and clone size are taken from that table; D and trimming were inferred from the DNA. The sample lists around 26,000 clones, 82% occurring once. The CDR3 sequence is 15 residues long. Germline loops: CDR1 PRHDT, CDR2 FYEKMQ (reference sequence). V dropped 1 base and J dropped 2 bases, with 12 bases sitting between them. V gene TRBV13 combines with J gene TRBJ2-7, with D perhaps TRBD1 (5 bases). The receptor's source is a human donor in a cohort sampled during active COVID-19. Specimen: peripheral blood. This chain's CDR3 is CASSLEGITPYEQYF. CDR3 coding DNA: TGTGCCAGCAGCTTAGAGGGGATCACGCCCTACGAGCAGTACTTC.